Listed here are 3 T cell receptor beta chains from one sample, sequenced in a study of identical twins. TCRdb processed the 5' RACE reads anew with MiXCR; each CDR3 protein has one entry. The profile shows 420,000 or so distinct CDR3 sequences, around a sixth of them singletons. Material: naive T cells sorted from blood. The source is a man in his fifties in good health.

CDR3 residues: CAISESMREHGYTF. CDR3 coding DNA: TGTGCCATCAGTGAGTCGATGAGGGAGCATGGCTACACCTTC. V and J are TRBV10-3 and TRBJ1-2; D gene uncertain. Germline V gene data show CDR1 as ENHRY and CDR2 as SYGVKD. V was clipped by 0 bases and J by 6 bases, with 11 bases between them. The CDR3 sequence is 14 residues long.

This clonotype has a count of ten or more. This chain connects TRBV19 to TRBJ1-1, with TRBD1 as a possible D gene (5 bases). This CDR3 is 15 amino acids long. Trimming shortened V by 3 bases and J by 3 bases, and 14 bases separated the two germline ends. Germline V CDR1 and CDR2: LNHDA, SQIVND (reference sequence). CDR3 amino acids: CASSIGRGYHTEAFF. The CDR3 nucleotides read TGTGCCAGTAGTATTGGTCGGGGCTATCACACTGAAGCTTTCTTT. The whole variable domain, filled in from reference TRBV19 and TRBJ1-1, reads DGGITQSPKYLFRKEGQNVTLSCEQNLNHDAMYWYRQDPGQGLRLIYYSQIVNDFQKGDIAEGYSVSREKKESFPLTVTSAQKNPTAFYLCASSIGRGYHTEAFFGQGTRLTVV.

In its sample, this clonotype was seen many times. The chain employs TRBV2 and TRBJ1-2, with a possible D match to TRBD1 (5 bases). V lost 2 bases and J 6 bases, leaving 10 bases between the germline ends. Germline V gene sequence: CDR1 SNHLY, CDR2 FYNNEI. This CDR3 has 13 residues. The CDR3 nucleotides read TGTGCCAGCAGTGAATTCGCGGGGGATGGCTACACCTTC. Amino acids: CASSEFAGDGYTF.